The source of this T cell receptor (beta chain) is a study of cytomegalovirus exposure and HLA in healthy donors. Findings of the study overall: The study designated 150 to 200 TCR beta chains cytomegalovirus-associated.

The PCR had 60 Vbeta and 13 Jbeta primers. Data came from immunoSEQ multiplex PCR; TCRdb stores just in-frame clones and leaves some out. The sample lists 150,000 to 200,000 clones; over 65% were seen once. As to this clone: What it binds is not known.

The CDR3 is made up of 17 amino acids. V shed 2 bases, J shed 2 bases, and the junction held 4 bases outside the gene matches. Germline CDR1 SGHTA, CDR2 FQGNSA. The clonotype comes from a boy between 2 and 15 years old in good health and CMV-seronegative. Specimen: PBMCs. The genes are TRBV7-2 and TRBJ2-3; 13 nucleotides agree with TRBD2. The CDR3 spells CASSLRTSGGFTDTQYF. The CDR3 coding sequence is TGTGCCAGCAGCTTACGGACTAGCGGGGGATTCACAGATACGCAGTATTTT.